The 11 T cell receptor beta chains below come from one sample, sequenced in a study of regulatory T cells in long-lasting Graves disease. CDR3-region Arm-PCR and iRepertoire HTBI primers produced the TCR beta libraries. TCRdb fed the multiplex PCR reads into MiXCR, producing one record per CDR3 protein. The table includes around 430,000 distinct CDR3 sequences, approximately 23% detected once. Regarding time point: persistent/refractory GD, antithyroid drugs over 5 years with positive TRAb. TCR sequences were obtained from RNA taken from PBMCs. The sequencing here drew on peripheral blood mononuclear cells (PBMCs), taken when the disease was refractory, from a patient treated with antithyroid drugs. These TCRs come from a female donor with Graves disease.

This clonotype was detected many times. DNA of the CDR3: TGTGCCAGCAGTCCCAACAGGGCGGGCACTGAAGCTTTCTTT. This translates into CASSPNRAGTEAFF. The chain links TRBV12-3 or TRBV12-4 to TRBJ1-1, with D perhaps TRBD1 (6 bases). This CDR3 is built from 14 residues. Trimming left V 5 bases short and J 4 bases short, with 14 bases between.

Of note for this clonotype: This may arise from a read error, as a much more abundant clone is one base away. CDR3 in amino acids: CASSRPQQGEPQHF. CDR3 coding DNA: TGTGCCAGCAGTCGACCCCAACAGGGTGAGCCCCAGCATTTT. V usage is TRBV28 and J usage is TRBJ1-5; the D gene is possibly TRBD1 (6 bases). The CDR3 has 14 residues. Germline V CDR1 and CDR2: MDHEN, SYDVKM. The V end was cut by 5 bases, the J end by 8 bases, with 16 bases between.

In its sample, this clonotype was seen a few times. The chain has TRBV6-5 and TRBJ2-1; no reliable D call. The ends were cut back, 4 bases at V and 7 bases at J, with 8 bases in the middle. The V gene's germline CDR1 is MNHEY and CDR2 SVGAGI. CDR3 length equals 12 residues. The CDR3 DNA is TGTGCCAGCAGTTCGGACCGAAATGAGCAGTTCTTC. Translating it yields CASSSDRNEQFF.

About this clonotype itself: A much more abundant neighbour one base away suggests this may be a read error. The rearrangement joins TRBV20-1 to TRBJ2-5; 11 bases match TRBD1. The CDR3 sequence is 15 residues long. Germline lookup yields CDR1 DFQATT and CDR2 SNEGSKA (reference sequence). The DNA for the CDR3 is TGCAGTACTAGAGCCATGGACAGGGGGCCTAAGACCCAGTACTTC. Amino acid sequence: CSTRAMDRGPKTQYF.

Regarding this clonotype: A much more abundant neighbour one base away suggests this may be a read error. V is TRBV28 and J is TRBJ2-6; 8 positions agree with TRBD1. Germline V gene data show CDR1 as MDHEN and CDR2 as SYDVKM. The CDR3 is 16 amino acids. CDR3 amino acids: CASSLPGGVGADVLTF. The DNA of the CDR3 is TGTGCCAGCAGTTTACCAGGGGGCGTTGGGGCCGACGTCCTGACTTTC.

Only a few counts were recorded for this clonotype. This sequence joins TRBV28 and TRBJ2-1; 7 nucleotides line up with TRBD1. Germline V gene sequence: CDR1 MDHEN, CDR2 SYDVKM. V dropped 1 base and J dropped 5; count of bases not matched to a gene: 5. The CDR3 has 15 residues. This CDR3 reads CASSLYGTDNNEQFF. The CDR3 DNA reads as TGTGCCAGCAGTTTATACGGGACAGACAACAATGAGCAGTTCTTC.

This rearrangement joins TRBV6-1 to TRBJ2-2; D might be TRBD1 (7 bases). The CDR3 sequence is 13 residues long. Deletions cut 6 bases from V and 9 bases from J, with 14 bases between. Germline CDR1 reads MNHNS; CDR2 reads SASEGT. In DNA, the CDR3 is TGTGCCAGCAGGACCAGGGGGGTGAGGGAGCTGTTTTTT. Encoded protein: CASRTRGVRELFF.

The CDR3 reads CASSPGLNTDTQYF. DNA of the CDR3: TGTGCCAGCAGTCCAGGACTGAACACAGATACGCAGTATTTT. This chain joins TRBV28 and TRBJ2-3, with a possible D match to TRBD2 (5 bases). Germline V gene data show CDR1 as MDHEN and CDR2 as SYDVKM. Trimming cost V 5 bases and J 2 bases, with 11 bases left between them. The CDR3 sequence is 14 residues long.

Many counts were recorded for this clonotype. The chain combines TRBV10-3 with TRBJ2-2; no definite D call. V was trimmed by 0 bases and J by 0 bases, leaving 8 bases between them. Germline-derived CDR1 and CDR2 are ENHRY and SYGVKD. The CDR3 has 16 amino acids. The CDR3 is CAISESARTNTGELFF. Written as DNA, the CDR3 is TGTGCCATCAGTGAGTCCGCTAGGACGAACACCGGGGAGCTGTTTTTT.

In this sample, this clonotype turned up many times. The V and J genes are TRBV28 and TRBJ2-7; 8 bases match TRBD1. Trimming cost V 6 bases and J 6 bases; bases outside gene matches: 22. This CDR3 spans 18 amino acids. Germline values: CDR1 MDHEN, CDR2 SYDVKM. CDR3 region: CASSPPGQAASRPAEQYF. In DNA, the CDR3 is TGTGCCAGCAGCCCCCCGGGACAGGCCGCTTCTCGGCCCGCCGAGCAGTACTTC. The full variable domain, in which reference TRBV28 and TRBJ2-7 provide the parts outside the CDR3, is DVKVTQSSRYLVKRTGEKVFLECVQDMDHENMFWYRQDPGLGLRLIYFSYDVKMKEKGDIPEGYSVSREKKERFSLILESASTNQTSMYLCASSPPGQAASRPAEQYFGPGTRLTVT.

The V gene is TRBV12-3 or TRBV12-4, the J gene TRBJ1-1, with D tentatively TRBD1 (5 bases). This CDR3 has 10 amino acids. The CDR3 DNA sequence: TGTGCAGTCGGGACCACTGAAGCTTTCTTT. It codes for CAVGTTEAFF.